This T cell receptor beta chain was captured by sequencing in a study of blood T cell repertoires in COVID-19. The wider study: There were acute and convalescent COVID-19 samples, and they came from the United States, Italy and Spain. The analysed material was cDNA or gDNA that came from T cells, B-cell-depleted T cells, or PBMCs.

Original processing notes: Estimation of nucleated cell counts relied on the amplification of reference gene primers. Some clones are missing from TCRdb's copy, which holds only in-frame ones; the method was immunoSEQ multiplex PCR. The DNA gave D and trimming, while V, J and clone size come from that table. The table lists about 45,000 clones, 80% to 90% of them singletons. Germline assignment: CDR1 SGDLS and CDR2 YYNGEE. This CDR3 is 14 amino acids long. V lost 3 bases to trimming and J lost 3 bases, with 13 bases between them. This chain links TRBV9 with TRBJ2-7, with a possible D match to TRBD2 (5 bases). This receptor was taken from a human donor in a cohort sampled during active COVID-19. Material for sequencing was peripheral blood. DNA of the CDR3: TGTGCCAGCAGCGGGAACACTAGAGGCTACGAGCAGTACTTC. It codes for CASSGNTRGYEQYF. Looking up the rest from reference TRBV9 and TRBJ2-7 gives the full variable domain: DSGVTQTPKHLITATGQRVTLRCSPRSGDLSVYWYQQSLDQGLQFLIQYYNGEERAKGNILERFSAQQFPDLHSELNLSSLELGDSALYFCASSGNTRGYEQYFGPGTRLTVT.